This note documents a single TCR beta chain sequence. Losses at the gene ends were 4 bases for V and 1 base for J; bases not matched to a gene: 4. Germline lookup yields CDR1 SGHNT and CDR2 YYREEE (reference sequence). The CDR3 runs to 15 residues. Via MiXCR, TCRdb re-called the 5' RACE reads, giving one row per CDR3 protein. The profile covers about 530,000 distinct CDR3 sequences, with 20% to 25% appearing a single time and approximately 0.48% taken by the ten largest. This sample was included in a study of identical twins. Another study also made use of these data, one on yellow fever vaccine responses in identical twins.

The source is a woman aged 18-29 years in good health. The specimen sequenced was CD4+ T cells sorted from blood. The rearrangement joins TRBV5-4 to TRBJ2-7; 11 bases are a match to TRBD2. CDR3 loop: CASSHGLAGSYEQYF. CDR3 nucleotide sequence: TGTGCCAGCAGCCACGGACTAGCGGGTTCCTACGAGCAGTACTTC.